This TCR beta chain is drawn from a study of blood T cell repertoires in COVID-19. Some clones are missing from TCRdb's copy, which holds only in-frame ones; the method was immunoSEQ multiplex PCR. Counted here are 180,000 or so clones, around 85% occurring once; the ten biggest clones make up roughly 8.2%. CDR1 is SNHLY and CDR2 is FYNNEI in the germline V gene. CDR3 length equals 14 residues. V shed 0 bases and J shed 5 bases, with 10 bases lying between them. The chain employs TRBV2 and TRBJ1-2; no definite D call. Sample: peripheral blood. The clonotype was recovered from a man aged 55 to 70 with acute or convalescent COVID-19. The CDR3 sequence is CASSEAWPGYGYTF. CDR3 coding DNA: TGTGCCAGCAGTGAAGCGTGGCCCGGGTATGGCTACACCTTC.